This T cell receptor (beta chain) is drawn from a study of beta chain features in type 1 diabetes. The authors reverse transcribed all of the isolated RNA, so sequencing captured expressed TCRB transcripts. TCRdb's copy holds only in-frame clones and misses some; the assay was immunoSEQ multiplex PCR. The repertoire holds about half a million clones, over 10% seen once, with over 0.035% in the top ten. This clone was observed a handful of times. This CDR3 is 17 amino acids long. Trimming stripped 7 bases from V and 5 bases from J, with 26 bases between. Germline values: CDR1 SQVTM, CDR2 ANQGSEA. This chain links TRBV29-1 with TRBJ2-2, with D possibly matching TRBD2 (6 bases). What was sequenced was naive CD4+ T cells from blood. The sequence was obtained from a woman in her late teens or twenties in good health. The CDR3 DNA follows: TGCAGCGCGATCCTAGCGTTACCCGACATCAGAACCGGGGAGCTGTTTTTT. Translating it yields CSAILALPDIRTGELFF.